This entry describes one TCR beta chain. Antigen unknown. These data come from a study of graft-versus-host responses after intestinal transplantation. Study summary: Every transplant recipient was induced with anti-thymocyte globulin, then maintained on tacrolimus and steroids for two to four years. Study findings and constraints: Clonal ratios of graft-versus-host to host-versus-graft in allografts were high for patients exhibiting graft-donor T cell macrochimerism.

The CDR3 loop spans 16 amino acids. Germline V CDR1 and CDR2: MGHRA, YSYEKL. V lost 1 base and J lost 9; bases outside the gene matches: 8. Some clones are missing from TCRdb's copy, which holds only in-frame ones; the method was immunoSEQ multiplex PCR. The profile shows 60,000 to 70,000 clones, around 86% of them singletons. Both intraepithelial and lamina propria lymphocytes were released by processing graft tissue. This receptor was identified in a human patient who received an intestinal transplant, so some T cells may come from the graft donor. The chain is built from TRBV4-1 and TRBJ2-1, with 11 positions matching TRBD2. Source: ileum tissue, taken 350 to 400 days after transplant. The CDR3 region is CASSQADSGGVSEQFF. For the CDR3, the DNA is TGCGCCAGCAGCCAAGCCGATAGCGGGGGGGTCTCTGAGCAGTTCTTC.